A selection of T cell receptor beta chains follows, all from one sample in a study of blood T cell repertoires in COVID-19. TCRdb keeps only in-frame clones here, not all; method: immunoSEQ multiplex PCR. The data show 380,000 or so clones, 88% seen once. Material for sequencing was PBMCs or T cells enriched from blood (not recorded which). Every receptor here comes from a woman aged 35 to 49 with acute COVID-19. The CDR3 runs from the conserved cysteine through the conserved F or W. Fields, in order: clone size, V gene, D gene, J gene, CDR3 DNA, CDR3 protein. D genes are given only for firm matches. Part of the rows lack a size; the others show once, few, many or a class for expanded clones.

NA	TRBV4-1	TRBD2	TRBJ2-7	TGCGCCAGCAGCCCCTCGCCCCGACTAGCGACCGAATCGGGCGAGCAGTACTTC	CASSPSPRLATESGEQYF
NA	TRBV29-1	TRBD1	TRBJ1-2	TGCAGCGTGAAGGGGGCCGAGGGTGGCTACACCTTC	CSVKGAEGGYTF
NA	TRBV5-4	NA	TRBJ1-1	TGTGCCAGCAGCTTGGGCGGTTCCAGGGGTGGCACTGAAGCTTTCTTT	CASSLGGSRGGTEAFF
NA	TRBV19	NA	TRBJ2-1	TGTGCCAGTAGTATAGCCAGGGCAAATGAGCAGTTCTTC	CASSIARANEQFF
few	TRBV11-2	NA	TRBJ2-7	TGTGCCAGCAGCTTAGATCAGCTACAGGCAGGCGAGCAGTACTTC	CASSLDQLQAGEQYF
once	TRBV3-1/TRBV3-2	NA	TRBJ2-3	TGTGCCAGCAGCCAAGATCCGGGGGGCCTAAGCACAGATACGCAGTATTTT	CASSQDPGGLSTDTQYF
NA	TRBV5-8	TRBD2	TRBJ2-5	TGTGCCAGCAGACTGGGGGGGGGAACTACTCCGGAGACCCAGTACTTC	CASRLGGGTTPETQYF
NA	TRBV4-1	NA	TRBJ2-7	TGCGCCAGCAGCCAAGGCGATGGGAGGCCCAGCTCCTACGAGCAGTACTTC	CASSQGDGRPSSYEQYF
NA	TRBV5-1	NA	TRBJ1-1	TGCGCCAGCAGCCCTGGACAGACTCACACTGAAGCTTTCTTT	CASSPGQTHTEAFF
NA	TRBV6-5	NA	TRBJ1-5	TGTGCCAGCGAGAGACAGAACAATCAGCCCCAGCATTTT	CASERQNNQPQHF
NA	TRBV6-5	NA	TRBJ1-2	TGTGCCAGCAGTCGACAGGTCCTCTACGGCTACACCTTC	CASSRQVLYGYTF
NA	TRBV7-9	NA	TRBJ2-7	TGTGCCAGCAGTCTTTTCCCGGGACTTCGACTCTCCTACGAGCAGTACTTC	CASSLFPGLRLSYEQYF
NA	TRBV6-4	TRBD1	TRBJ2-1	TGTGCCAGCAGTGGGGGACAGACTTCCTACAATGAGCAGTTCTTC	CASSGGQTSYNEQFF
NA	TRBV5-4	TRBD2	TRBJ2-5	TGTGCCAGCAGTCAGGGAGGGGAGACCCAGTACTTC	CASSQGGETQYF
NA	TRBV3-1/TRBV3-2	NA	TRBJ1-2	TGTGCCAGCAGCCAATTGGCTTCGGGCTATGGCTACACCTTC	CASSQLASGYGYTF
NA	TRBV6-5	NA	TRBJ2-7	TGTGCCAGCAGTTACTTTGGTGGCAACCACTACGAGCAGTACTTC	CASSYFGGNHYEQYF
NA	TRBV30	NA	TRBJ1-5	TGTGCCTGGAGTGTACGCAGGGATCAGCCCCAGCATTTT	CAWSVRRDQPQHF
NA	TRBV5-1	NA	TRBJ2-3	TGCGCCAGCCGATATGTACGGGGGAACACAGATACGCAGTATTTT	CASRYVRGNTDTQYF
NA	TRBV7-9	TRBD1	TRBJ1-2	TGTGCCAGCAGCTTCGAAAACAGGGGTGGCTATGGCTACACCTTC	CASSFENRGGYGYTF
once	TRBV27	NA	TRBJ1-1	TGTGCCAGTACAGGCCTAGGGGGAAACACTGAAGCTTTCTTT	CASTGLGGNTEAFF
once	TRBV7-9	TRBD2	TRBJ2-3	TGTGCCAGCAGCTCCCTCAAAGCGGGGGAGGCAGATACGCAGTATTTT	CASSSLKAGEADTQYF
once	TRBV30	NA	TRBJ1-2	TGTGCCTGGAGCCCCTCGCTTCGGTATGGCTACACCTTC	CAWSPSLRYGYTF
NA	TRBV7-6	TRBD1	TRBJ1-2	TGTGCCAGCAGCTCCCAGGACAGGAGGGGCTACACCTTC	CASSSQDRRGYTF
NA	TRBV19	NA	TRBJ2-7	TGTGCCAGTAGCAGGGGGACTAGCTCCTACGAGCAGTACTTC	CASSRGTSSYEQYF
NA	TRBV3-1/TRBV3-2	TRBD1	TRBJ1-1	TGTGCCAGCAGATGGACAGGGGCCACTGAAGCTTTCTTT	CASRWTGATEAFF
NA	TRBV12-3/TRBV12-4	NA	TRBJ1-5	TGTGCCAGCAGTCTGACAGAAGGCCAGCCCCAGCATTTT	CASSLTEGQPQHF
NA	TRBV7-2	TRBD2	TRBJ2-3	TGTGCCAGCAGCCGCGGGACTAGCGGCACAGATACGCAGTATTTT	CASSRGTSGTDTQYF
NA	TRBV18	NA	TRBJ1-6	TGTGCCAGCTCCCCCGCTTCTAGGTCACCCCTCCACTTT	CASSPASRSPLHF
NA	TRBV12-3/TRBV12-4	NA	TRBJ1-2	TGTGCCAGCAGTTTCGCAGGGTTGGATGGCTACACCTTC	CASSFAGLDGYTF
NA	TRBV5-1	NA	TRBJ1-3	TGCGCCAGCAGCCTGCAGGGGAGAGGGTCTGGAAACACCATATATTTT	CASSLQGRGSGNTIYF
NA	TRBV3-1/TRBV3-2	NA	TRBJ1-2	TGTGCCAGCAGCCAAGATGCAGGGAACTATGGCTACACCTTC	CASSQDAGNYGYTF
NA	TRBV7-9	NA	TRBJ2-3	TGTGCCAGCAGCAGCGCCTTAGATACGCAGTATTTT	CASSSALDTQYF
NA	TRBV7-9	NA	TRBJ1-2	TGTGCCAGCAGCACATCAGGGGTATACCGCTACACCTTC	CASSTSGVYRYTF
NA	TRBV7-9	TRBD1	TRBJ1-4	TGTGCCAGCAGCTTCGCGACAGGGGGCGCCTATGAAAAACTGTTTTTT	CASSFATGGAYEKLFF
once	TRBV2	NA	TRBJ1-2	TGTGCCAGCAGTGTCAATCACTACACCTTC	CASSVNHYTF
NA	TRBV7-2	TRBD1	TRBJ2-7	TGTGCCAGCAGCTTAGGACAGGGGTACTACGAGCAGTACTTC	CASSLGQGYYEQYF
NA	TRBV12-3/TRBV12-4	NA	TRBJ1-2	TGTGCCAGCAAAAATGGGTTCAGGGATGGCTACACCTTC	CASKNGFRDGYTF
NA	TRBV2	TRBD1	TRBJ2-2	TGTGCCGGACAGGGGGTCTCGAACACCGGGGAGCTGTTTTTT	CAGQGVSNTGELFF
NA	TRBV7-9	TRBD2	TRBJ2-1	TGTGCCAGCAGCGAGCGTGGCTCTAGCGGGGGGCCAGAGCAGTTCTTC	CASSERGSSGGPEQFF
NA	TRBV2	NA	TRBJ2-1	TGTGCCAGCAGTGAAGAATATTCCCCGTACAATGAGCAGTTCTTC	CASSEEYSPYNEQFF
NA	TRBV5-6	TRBD1	TRBJ1-1	TGTGCCAGCAGCTACGGACAGGGGTGGGCTGAAGCTTTCTTT	CASSYGQGWAEAFF
NA	TRBV12-3/TRBV12-4	NA	TRBJ2-3	TGTGCCAGCAGTTTTGGACTCCATGATACGCAGTATTTT	CASSFGLHDTQYF
NA	TRBV4-1	TRBD1	TRBJ1-2	TGCGCCAGCAGCCCGAGCGGGCTGGGACAGGGCTATGGCTACACCTTC	CASSPSGLGQGYGYTF
NA	TRBV30	NA	TRBJ1-2	TGTGCCTGGATGGGGCAGCGCCCGTATGGCTACACCTTC	CAWMGQRPYGYTF
NA	TRBV5-1	NA	TRBJ2-5	TGCGCCAGCAGCCCCAAACAGCCTCTGGAGACCCAGTACTTC	CASSPKQPLETQYF
NA	TRBV2	TRBD2	TRBJ2-3	TGTGCCAGCAGTGTATTAGCGGGGGGGCCGGATACGCAGTATTTT	CASSVLAGGPDTQYF
NA	TRBV4-1	TRBD1	TRBJ1-2	TGCGCCAGCAGCCACGGGACAGCCTACACCTTC	CASSHGTAYTF
once	TRBV7-2	TRBD2	TRBJ2-1	TGTGCCAGCAGCTTATCGGGCGCGGGGGGGAGGTATGAGCAGTTCTTC	CASSLSGAGGRYEQFF
few	TRBV6-1	NA	TRBJ1-6	TGTGCCAGCAGTGATTGGAGAACACATAATTCACCCCTCCACTTT	CASSDWRTHNSPLHF
NA	TRBV25-1	NA	TRBJ2-3	TGTGCCAGCAGTGAATATCCCCCCCCCGGGGTGGCAGATACGCAGTATTTT	CASSEYPPPGVADTQYF
NA	TRBV5-1	NA	TRBJ1-1	TGCGCCAGCAGCTTGAGCAGGGCGAACACTGAAGCTTTCTTT	CASSLSRANTEAFF
NA	TRBV10-3	NA	TRBJ1-1	TGTGCCATCAGGACAGATATGAACACTGAAGCTTTCTTT	CAIRTDMNTEAFF
NA	TRBV7-8	NA	TRBJ2-1	TGTGCCAGCAGCGAGGTGGGGGGGCGGTGGAATGAGCAGTTCTTC	CASSEVGGRWNEQFF
few	TRBV5-6	NA	TRBJ1-1	TGTGCCAGCAGCATCACAGGGTGGGACACTGAAGCTTTCTTT	CASSITGWDTEAFF
once	TRBV19	TRBD1	TRBJ1-5	TGTGCCAGTAGTCTGACAGGGTGGGGCAATCAGCCCCAGCATTTT	CASSLTGWGNQPQHF